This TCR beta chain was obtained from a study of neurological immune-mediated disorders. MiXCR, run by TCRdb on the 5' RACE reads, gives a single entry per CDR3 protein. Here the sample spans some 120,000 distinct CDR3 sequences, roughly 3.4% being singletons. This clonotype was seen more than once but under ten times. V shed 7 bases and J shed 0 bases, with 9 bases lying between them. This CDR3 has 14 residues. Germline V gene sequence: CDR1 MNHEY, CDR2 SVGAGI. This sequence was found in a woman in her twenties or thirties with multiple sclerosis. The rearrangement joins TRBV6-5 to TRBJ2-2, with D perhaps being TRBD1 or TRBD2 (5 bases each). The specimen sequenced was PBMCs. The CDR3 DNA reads TGTGCCAGCATTGGGACGGCGAACACCGGGGAGCTGTTTTTT. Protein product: CASIGTANTGELFF.